Presented here are 16 T cell receptor beta chains from one specimen sequenced in a study of spatial heterogeneity in lung cancer (dated by TCRdb to the late 2010s). The method was 5' RACE. Sequencer: NextSeq 500. TCRdb reprocessed the public reads (quality trimming at Q25 with fastp, clone calling with MiXCR) and kept in-frame beta chains. Under each unique CDR3 protein, matching rows form one entry showing the most common genes and DNA. This sample lists some 110,000 distinct CDR3 sequences; more than 10% were detected once. The ten largest clones add up to approximately 17% of the sample. Per the publication, the time point label means: blood at routine non-recurrence follow-up after resection. TCR sequencing used whole RNA extracted from tumor and nontumor lung tissue, or from cryopreserved PBMC samples, without cell sorting. Sequenced here: PBMCs, sampled at follow-up. These receptors were collected from a male donor with early-stage non-small cell lung cancer.

Concerning this clonotype itself: The junction and the germline gene differ at one end; a read error may be behind it. The rearrangement joins TRBV23-1 to TRBJ2-5, with 7 bases fitting TRBD2. TRBV23-1 is assigned to the ORF class and has an uncertain function. This CDR3 is 16 amino acids long. In DNA, the CDR3 is TGCGCCAGCAGTCTCCCCAATGTACAGCCGCGGGAGACCCAGAACTTC. It translates to CASSLPNVQPRETQNF.

This clonotype was recorded a few times. The rearrangement links TRBV4-3 to TRBJ1-5; 10 bases map to TRBD1. Per the germline V gene, CDR1 is LGHNA and CDR2 is YSLEER. This CDR3 has 15 amino acids. V dropped 1 base and J dropped 8; count of bases not matched to a gene: 5. In nucleotides, the CDR3 is TGCGCCAGCAGCCAAGGGACAGGGGGAAGGGAGCCCCAGCATTTT. The encoded protein is CASSQGTGGREPQHF.

The chain uses TRBV5-1 and TRBJ2-3; D is uncertain. CDR1 is SGHRS and CDR2 is YFSETQ in the germline V gene. The CDR3 runs to 16 residues. The germline V and J ends were trimmed by 2 bases and 0 bases, with 13 bases remaining between them. DNA for the CDR3: TGCGCCAGCAGCTTTGGCCTCCTGCCCAGCACAGATACGCAGTATTTT. It specifies CASSFGLLPSTDTQYF.

There are many counts of this clonotype. The rearrangement links TRBV20-1 to TRBJ1-5; 7 bases are a match to TRBD1. Germline trimming cut 0 bases from V and 1 base from J; bases unmatched to any gene: 12. The CDR3 covers 18 residues. Germline V lookup: CDR1 DFQATT, CDR2 SNEGSKA (reference sequence). As DNA, the CDR3 is TGCAGTGCTAGAGATCAAACCCTGACAGGGTACAGCAATCAGCCCCAGCATTTT. Residues: CSARDQTLTGYSNQPQHF.

This clonotype was counted ten times or more. The rearrangement uses TRBV28 and TRBJ2-5; 7 nucleotides agree with TRBD2. In germline, CDR1 is MDHEN, CDR2 SYDVKM. V shed 4 bases and J 5 bases; nucleotides not matched to a gene: 16. This CDR3 spans 17 amino acids. In nucleotides, the CDR3 is TGTGCCAGCAGTTCAGACTTGGGGCGGGGGAAAGCGGAGACCCAGTACTTC. Translating it yields CASSSDLGRGKAETQYF. Full variable domain (missing parts from reference TRBV28 and TRBJ2-5): DVKVTQSSRYLVKRTGEKVFLECVQDMDHENMFWYRQDPGLGLRLIYFSYDVKMKEKGDIPEGYSVSREKKERFSLILESASTNQTSMYLCASSSDLGRGKAETQYFGPGTRLLVL.

This clonotype showed up just a few times. The CDR3 reads CSVDGGKQTEAFF. CDR3 DNA sequence: TGCAGCGTTGACGGGGGAAAACAAACTGAAGCTTTCTTT. The chain links TRBV29-1 to TRBJ1-1; D perhaps matches TRBD1 (5 bases). There are 13 residues in the CDR3. Trimming took 3 bases from V and 5 from J, leaving 13 bases between them. CDR1 SQVTM and CDR2 ANQGSEA come from the germline V gene.

DNA for the CDR3: TGTGCCACCAGCGGAACAGGGGGGTATGGAGATACGCAGTATTTT. Encoded protein: CATSGTGGYGDTQYF. V gene TRBV15 combines with J gene TRBJ2-3; TRBD1 aligns across 8 bases. Trimming took 5 bases from V and 5 from J; bases not matched to a gene: 9. This CDR3 spans 15 amino acids. CDR1 and CDR2 (germline): LNHNV, YYDKDF (reference sequence).

The rearrangement joins TRBV12-3 or TRBV12-4 to TRBJ1-6, with D possibly matching TRBD1 (5 bases). V dropped 3 bases and J dropped 8 bases, with 11 bases sitting between them. The CDR3 length is 14 residues. The CDR3 DNA follows: TGTGCCAGCAGTTTGCGGGGGACCGATTCACCCCTCCACTTT. Its translation: CASSLRGTDSPLHF.

The genes are TRBV28 and TRBJ2-7, with TRBD1 as a possible D gene (6 bases). Trimming left V 7 bases short and J 2 bases short, with 12 bases between. The CDR3 length is 13 residues. Germline-derived CDR1 and CDR2 are MDHEN and SYDVKM. CDR3 protein: CASKGQSPYEQYF. The CDR3 DNA sequence: TGTGCCAGCAAAGGACAGTCCCCCTACGAGCAGTACTTC.

This clonotype was seen at least ten times. The CDR3 DNA reads TGTGCCAGCAGCTCGGATGGGTGGGCTGGGGCCAACGTCCTGACTTTC. This codes for CASSSDGWAGANVLTF. The chain links TRBV7-9 to TRBJ2-6; no clear D gene. There are 16 residues in the CDR3. Germline V gene sequence: CDR1 SEHNR, CDR2 FQNEAQ (reference sequence). V was clipped by 4 bases and J by 2 bases, with 12 bases between them.

This clonotype was seen a few times. J is TRBJ1-6 and V is TRBV6-4; unclear D gene. V shed 0 bases and J shed 3 bases, with 0 bases lying between them. Looked up from germline, CDR1 is MRHNA and CDR2 is SNTAGT. CDR3 length equals 13 residues. The CDR3 nucleotides read TGTGCCAGCAGTGACTCCTATAATTCACCCCTCCACTTT. It yields the protein CASSDSYNSPLHF.

The chain combines TRBV28 with TRBJ2-7; maybe TRBD2 (5 bases). The germline V gene has CDR1 MDHEN and CDR2 SYDVKM. This CDR3 comprises 12 residues. Trimming stripped 3 bases from V and 6 bases from J, with 9 bases between. The CDR3 is CASSFQAGEQYF. The DNA of the CDR3 is TGTGCCAGCAGTTTCCAGGCGGGCGAGCAGTACTTC.

The CDR3 region has the DNA TGTGCCAGCAGCCTGGACAGGGGAATGGGAAACTATGGCTACACCTTC. Translated, it gives CASSLDRGMGNYGYTF. V usage is TRBV5-4 and J usage is TRBJ1-2; 9 bases match TRBD1. After removal of 4 bases from V and 2 bases from J, the junction contained 9 bases not matched to a gene. The V gene's germline CDR1 is SGHNT and CDR2 YYREEE (reference sequence). There are 16 residues in the CDR3.

V usage is TRBV28 and J usage is TRBJ1-5; perhaps TRBD1 as D (6 bases). There are 14 residues in the CDR3. Germline loops: CDR1 MDHEN, CDR2 SYDVKM. V lost 6 bases to trimming and J lost 6 bases, with 15 bases between them. CDR3 nucleotide sequence: TGTGCCAGCAGCGGGGGGGCGCGGATTCAGCCCCAGCATTTT. Amino acids: CASSGGARIQPQHF.

This clonotype has just a few counts. The CDR3 sequence: CASSQDRVGNIQYF. CDR3 DNA sequence: TGTGCCAGCAGCCAGGACAGGGTCGGAAACATTCAGTACTTC. The chain carries TRBV7-6 and TRBJ2-4, with 8 bases identical to TRBD1. V gave up 5 bases and J gave up 6 bases; unmatched junction bases: 6. The CDR3 has 14 residues. CDR1 is SGHVS and CDR2 is FNYEAQ in the germline V gene.

This chain uses TRBV6-6 with TRBJ1-2, with 8 bases that match TRBD1. The V and J ends lost 6 bases and 6 bases, in that order; junction bases with no gene match: 6. There are 13 residues in the CDR3. Per the germline V gene, CDR1 is MNHNY and CDR2 is SVGAGI (reference sequence). In nucleotides, the CDR3 is TGTGCCAGCAGATTCCAGGGGGCGGATGGCTACACCTTC. This encodes CASRFQGADGYTF.